This T cell receptor (beta chain) was sequenced during a study of identical twins. Broader study findings: Some out-of-frame alpha sequences were shared by twins, and these showed excess low generation probability. Models came in too low on out-of-frame TCR alpha sharing in monozygotic twins.

TCRdb re-analysed the 5' RACE reads in MiXCR, keeping a single row per CDR3 protein. Of about 530,000 distinct CDR3 sequences detected, roughly 15% appear once; the ten largest clones hold roughly 0.42%. To note about this clonotype: Its antigen is as yet unknown.

All donors were healthy Caucasians. Another study also made use of these data, one on yellow fever vaccine responses in identical twins.

The clonotype originates from a woman aged 18 to 35 in good health. Sequenced: CD4+ T cells sorted from blood.

DNA of the CDR3: TGTGCCAGCCTTGATGGGGGGGGTCACGGGGAGCTGTTTTTT. It is translated as CASLDGGGHGELFF. J is TRBJ2-2 and V is TRBV12-3 or TRBV12-4; 7 bases are a match to TRBD2. This CDR3 spans 14 amino acids. With 8 bases clipped from V and 7 bases from J, the junction kept 10 bases outside the gene matches.